This T cell receptor (beta chain) was identified during a study of T cell responses to AZD1222 COVID-19 vaccine. Method: immunoSEQ multiplex PCR; TCRdb's copy keeps in-frame clones and lacks some. Of about 150,000 clones detected, roughly nine tenths appear once; the ten largest clones hold about 4%. The CDR3 consists of 12 residues. CDR1 LNHDA and CDR2 SQIVND come from the germline V gene (reference sequence). Trimming took 7 bases from V and 4 from J; bases not matched to a gene: 3. The chain carries TRBV19 and TRBJ2-7, with 8 nucleotides matching TRBD1. This receptor was identified in an adult who received the AZD1222 COVID-19 vaccine. The sample here was peripheral blood, taken 28 days after the second AZD1222 dose. The CDR3 DNA reads as TGTGCCAGTACCAGGACAGGGTACGAGCAGTACTTC. It specifies CASTRTGYEQYF.